The 17 T cell receptor beta chains listed next were all sequenced from one sample in a study of spatial heterogeneity in lung cancer. This sample's time point: blood at routine non-recurrence follow-up after resection. Unsorted tumor, nontumor lung tissue or cryopreserved PBMC supplied the whole RNA. TCRdb reanalysed the 5' RACE reads using MiXCR and keeps one entry per CDR3 protein. This sample has about 120,000 distinct CDR3 sequences, with 12% found just once. Here the sequenced sample was PBMCs, taken at follow-up. These receptors all come from a male donor with early-stage non-small cell lung cancer.

The chain joins TRBV2 to TRBJ2-1; 7 nucleotides line up with TRBD1. V lost 7 bases to trimming and J lost 3 bases; unmatched junction nucleotides: 6. The CDR3 is made up of 14 amino acids. CDR1 is SNHLY, CDR2 FYNNEI, per germline. Written as DNA, the CDR3 is TGTGCCAGCACCGGGACAGCTTACTACAATGAGCAGTTCTTC. It translates to CASTGTAYYNEQFF.

There are many counts of this clonotype. The chain links TRBV27 to TRBJ1-2; TRBD1 matches 7 bases. CDR3 length: 13 amino acids. The germline V gene encodes CDR1 MNHEY and CDR2 SMNVEV (reference sequence). Trimming took 6 bases from V and 6 from J; bases not matched to a gene: 7. CDR3 sequence (DNA): TGTGCCAGCAGACGACCAGGGGGGCATGGCTACACCTTC. This encodes CASRRPGGHGYTF.

This clonotype was seen more than once but under ten times. The chain joins TRBV7-2 to TRBJ1-5; TRBD1 is a possible D gene (6 bases). Trimming removed 3 bases at V and 1 base at J, with 13 bases between. Germline CDR1 reads SGHTA; CDR2 reads FQGNSA. The CDR3 is 16 residues long. The CDR3 DNA sequence: TGTGCCAGCAGCTTTGGGCAGGGGATGAGCAATCAGCCCCAGCATTTT. Protein product: CASSFGQGMSNQPQHF.

This clonotype showed up just a few times. J is TRBJ1-1 and V is TRBV7-2; D may be TRBD1 (6 bases). The CDR3 runs to 14 residues. V gave up 2 bases and J gave up 3 bases, with 10 bases separating them. Germline V lookup: CDR1 SGHTA, CDR2 FQGNSA. This chain's CDR3 is CASSLFGGYTEAFF. CDR3 in DNA: TGTGCCAGCAGCTTATTTGGGGGCTACACTGAAGCTTTCTTT.

Ten or more counts support this clonotype. The chain couples TRBV5-4 to TRBJ2-1; D unclear. The V and J ends lost 4 bases and 0 bases respectively, with 14 bases between them. Germline V CDR1 and CDR2: SGHNT, YYREEE (reference sequence). This CDR3 region has 16 residues. CDR3: CASSPSYPSSYNEQFF. The CDR3 DNA reads TGTGCCAGCAGCCCCTCCTACCCTAGCTCCTACAATGAGCAGTTCTTC.

This sequence joins TRBV24-1 and TRBJ1-1; D is ambiguous. Germline V gives CDR1 KGHDR, CDR2 SFDVKD. V was trimmed by 7 bases and J by 4 bases, leaving 12 bases between them. The CDR3 covers 13 residues. The CDR3 is CATRPPPGTEAFF. CDR3 nucleotides: TGTGCCACCAGGCCGCCCCCGGGCACTGAAGCTTTCTTT.

J is TRBJ1-1 and V is TRBV6-6, with a weak D call TRBD1 (6 bases). The CDR3 has 18 residues. Per the germline V gene, CDR1 is MNHNY and CDR2 is SVGAGI (reference sequence). Trimming removed 3 bases from V and 0 bases from J, with 20 bases in between. The CDR3 DNA follows: TGTGCCAGCAGTTATGGGGGCCTCTCGAGAGGGATGAACACTGAAGCTTTCTTT. Translated, it gives CASSYGGLSRGMNTEAFF.

Many counts were recorded for this clonotype. The V gene is TRBV28, the J gene TRBJ1-2, with a weak D call TRBD1 (6 bases). This CDR3 has 15 residues. The ends were cut back, 1 base at V and 0 bases at J, with 9 bases in the middle. Germline lookup yields CDR1 MDHEN and CDR2 SYDVKM. The CDR3 DNA sequence: TGTGCCAGCAGTTTATTCACAGGGACTAACTATGGCTACACCTTC. Translating it yields CASSLFTGTNYGYTF.

This clonotype has only a few counts. V and J are TRBV27 and TRBJ1-1, with TRBD1 as a possible D gene (5 bases). Germline assignment: CDR1 MNHEY and CDR2 SMNVEV (reference sequence). The CDR3 covers 14 residues. The V end lost 3 bases, the J end lost 1 base, and 9 bases lay between the germline ends. Here the CDR3 reads CASSFLTENTEAFF. The CDR3 bases are TGTGCCAGCAGTTTTTTGACAGAGAACACTGAAGCTTTCTTT.

The genes are TRBV4-3 and TRBJ1-4; TRBD1 agrees at 9 bases. The CDR3 contains 15 residues. The germline gives CDR1 LGHNA, CDR2 YSLEER. The trim removed 1 base at V and 6 bases at J, leaving 3 bases unmatched. The CDR3 region has the DNA TGCGCCAGCAGCCAAGCGGGACAGGGTGATGAAAAACTGTTTTTT. Amino acid sequence: CASSQAGQGDEKLFF.

This clonotype has just a few counts. This rearrangement joins TRBV28 to TRBJ2-1; the match to TRBD2 covers 7 bases. This CDR3 spans 15 amino acids. In germline, CDR1 is MDHEN, CDR2 SYDVKM. The junction had 13 bases not matched to a gene; V was cut back by 8 bases and J by 6 bases. This CDR3 reads CASRPTGGLANEQFF. The CDR3 DNA reads as TGTGCCAGCCGTCCGACCGGGGGGTTAGCCAATGAGCAGTTCTTC. Full variable domain (remainder filled in from reference TRBV28 and TRBJ2-1): DVKVTQSSRYLVKRTGEKVFLECVQDMDHENMFWYRQDPGLGLRLIYFSYDVKMKEKGDIPEGYSVSREKKERFSLILESASTNQTSMYLCASRPTGGLANEQFFGPGTRLTVL.

This clonotype was counted at least ten times. V usage is TRBV5-1 and J usage is TRBJ2-5, with D possibly being TRBD2 (5 bases). The length of the CDR3 is 14 residues. Trimming took off 1 base at V and 0 bases at J, with 7 bases between the two ends. Per the germline V gene, CDR1 is SGHRS and CDR2 is YFSETQ. The CDR3 protein is CASSLFGNQETQYF. The CDR3 coding sequence is TGCGCCAGCAGCTTGTTCGGGAACCAAGAGACCCAGTACTTC.

The chain is built from TRBV7-9 and TRBJ1-1; possible D gene TRBD1, 5 bases. V was shortened by 5 bases and J by 1 base, with 8 bases between the two germline ends. The CDR3 is 13 residues long. Germline CDR1 and CDR2: SEHNR and FQNEAQ (reference sequence). CDR3 sequence: CASSRDQNTEAFF. CDR3 DNA sequence: TGTGCCAGCAGCCGGGACCAGAACACTGAAGCTTTCTTT.

The chain carries TRBV10-3 and TRBJ2-7; either TRBD1 or TRBD2 may supply D (6 bases each). The V gene's germline CDR1 is ENHRY and CDR2 SYGVKD. V was cut by 3 bases and J by 6 bases, with 18 bases left in between. This CDR3 is built from 15 residues. CDR3 in amino acids: CAISDSGAASLEQYF. The DNA for the CDR3 is TGTGCCATCAGTGATTCGGGGGCGGCCTCTCTCGAGCAGTACTTC.

This chain connects TRBV28 to TRBJ2-7, with 8 bases matching TRBD1. Unmatched junction bases numbered 16, after V lost 7 bases and J lost 5 bases. Germline V gene sequence: CDR1 MDHEN, CDR2 SYDVKM. The CDR3 spans 16 residues. The CDR3 here is CASIPQKGQALDEQYF. CDR3 nucleotide sequence: TGTGCCAGCATCCCCCAAAAGGGACAGGCGTTGGACGAGCAGTACTTC.

The chain uses TRBV7-8 and TRBJ2-4; D possibly corresponds to TRBD2 (5 bases). CDR1 and CDR2 (germline): SGHVS, FQNEAQ. The CDR3 is made up of 12 amino acids. V dropped 6 bases and J dropped 15 bases, with 18 bases sitting between them. The CDR3 coding sequence is TGTGCCAGCAGTCCCCCCGCGGAGGAATCGTACTTC. Its translation is CASSPPAEESYF. The complete variable domain, with remaining parts taken from reference TRBV7-8 and TRBJ2-4, reads GAGVSQSPRYKVAKRGQDVALRCDPISGHVSLFWYQQALGQGPEFLTYFQNEAQLDKSGLPSDRFFAERPEGSVSTLKIQRTQQEDSAVYLCASSPPAEESYFGAGTRLSVL.

There are a few counts of this clonotype. The junction differs from germline at one of its ends, possibly a read error. This sequence joins TRBV5-4 and TRBJ2-1, with 11 bases matching TRBD2. Germline CDR1 reads SGHNT; CDR2 reads YYREEE (reference sequence). The CDR3 sequence is 16 residues long. The CDR3 is CASSFGMTSGVNAQFF. CDR3 DNA sequence: TGTGCCAGCAGCTTTGGGATGACTAGCGGGGTAAATGCGCAGTTCTTC.